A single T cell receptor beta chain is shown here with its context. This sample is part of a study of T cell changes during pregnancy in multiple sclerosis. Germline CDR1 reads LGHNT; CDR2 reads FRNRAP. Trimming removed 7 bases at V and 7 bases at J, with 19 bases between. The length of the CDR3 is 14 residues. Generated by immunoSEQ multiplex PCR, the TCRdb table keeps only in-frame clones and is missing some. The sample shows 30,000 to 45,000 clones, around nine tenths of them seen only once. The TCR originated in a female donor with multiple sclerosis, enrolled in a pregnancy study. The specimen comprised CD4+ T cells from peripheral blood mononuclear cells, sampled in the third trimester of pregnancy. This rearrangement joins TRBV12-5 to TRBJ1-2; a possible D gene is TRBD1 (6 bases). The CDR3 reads CASVLGGAKGGYTF. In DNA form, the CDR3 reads TGTGCTAGTGTCCTGGGGGGGGCGAAGGGTGGCTACACCTTC.